These 2 T cell receptor beta chains originate from one sample sequenced in a study of regulatory T cells in long-lasting Graves disease. Noted time point: persistent/refractory GD, antithyroid drugs over 5 years with positive TRAb. RNA isolated from PBMCs was used to make the TCR library. CDR3 regions were amplified by Arm-PCR using iRepertoire HTBI primers to build TCR beta libraries. Each CDR3 protein gets one entry after TCRdb re-called the multiplex PCR reads with MiXCR. The sample lists 400,000 to 500,000 distinct CDR3 sequences, approximately 22% occurring once. Specimen: peripheral blood mononuclear cells (PBMCs), collected when the disease was refractory, from a patient treated with antithyroid drugs. These receptors all come from a female donor with Graves disease.

This chain joins TRBV7-9 and TRBJ2-2, with D possibly being TRBD2 (5 bases). V was shortened by 1 base and J by 2 bases, with 8 bases between the two germline ends. The CDR3 covers 15 residues. Germline assignment: CDR1 SEHNR and CDR2 FQNEAQ (reference sequence). As DNA, the CDR3 is TGTGCCAGCAGCTTAGTAGCGCCTAACACCGGGGAGCTGTTTTTT. Residues: CASSLVAPNTGELFF.

This clonotype has a count of ten or more. The rearrangement joins TRBV28 to TRBJ2-5, with 7 bases identical to TRBD1. The germline CDR1 and CDR2 sequences are MDHEN and SYDVKM. This CDR3 contains 11 residues. V lost 5 bases to trimming and J lost 9 bases; unmatched junction nucleotides: 3. As DNA, the CDR3 is TGTGCCAGCAGTCATGGGACAGCCCAGTACTTC. As protein: CASSHGTAQYF.